A selection of T cell receptor beta chains follows, all from one sample in a study of blood T cell repertoires in COVID-19. The assay was immunoSEQ multiplex PCR, and TCRdb's table has in-frame clones only and misses some. The data show over 25,000 clones, 75% to 85% seen once. Sequencing was performed on peripheral blood. The receptors originated from a man older than 75 with active COVID-19. Each CDR3 is given with its conserved first and last residue. A D gene is named only where the DNA matches it firmly. Some rows have no size entry. The others give once, few or many, or a class for an expanded clone.

V gene,J gene,clone size,D gene,CDR3 protein,CDR3 DNA
TRBV24-1,TRBJ1-5,.,.,CATSESRFQPQHF,TGTGCCACCAGTGAGTCGAGGTTTCAGCCCCAGCATTTT
TRBV5-6,TRBJ1-6,.,TRBD1,CASSPTQGAHNSPLHF,TGTGCCAGCAGCCCTACTCAGGGGGCACATAATTCACCCCTCCACTTT
TRBV7-3,TRBJ2-3,.,.,CASSFSGPTDTQYF,TGTGCCAGCAGCTTCAGCGGTCCCACAGATACGCAGTATTTT
TRBV7-2,TRBJ2-2,.,.,CASSLEGRSLSGELFF,TGTGCCAGCAGCTTAGAGGGGAGGTCACTGAGCGGGGAGCTGTTTTTT
TRBV5-4,TRBJ1-4,.,.,CASSSAQGVNEKLFF,TGTGCCAGCAGCTCTGCACAGGGAGTTAATGAAAAACTGTTTTTT
TRBV5-5,TRBJ2-1,.,TRBD1,CASRQKGQGVPYNEQFF,TGTGCCAGCAGGCAGAAAGGGCAGGGGGTACCCTACAATGAGCAGTTCTTC
TRBV5-8,TRBJ2-3,.,.,CASSALATSTDTQYF,TGTGCCAGCAGCGCGCTAGCAACTAGCACAGATACGCAGTATTTT
TRBV10-3,TRBJ1-6,.,TRBD1,CAISELRDRGGSPLHF,TGTGCCATCAGTGAGTTACGGGACAGGGGTGGTTCACCCCTCCACTTT
TRBV5-1,TRBJ2-3,.,TRBD2,CASSGTSGEADTQYF,TGCGCCAGCAGCGGGACTAGCGGGGAGGCAGATACGCAGTATTTT
TRBV7-9,TRBJ2-3,few,.,CASSPPGLSTDTQYF,TGTGCCAGCAGCCCTCCGGGACTGAGCACAGATACGCAGTATTTT
TRBV24-1,TRBJ2-2,.,TRBD1,CATSDFRGRDGELFF,TGTGCCACCAGTGATTTCAGGGGGCGGGACGGGGAGCTGTTTTTT
TRBV5-4,TRBJ1-1,.,.,CASSSQGITEAFF,TGTGCCAGCAGCTCACAGGGTATCACTGAAGCTTTCTTT
TRBV7-8,TRBJ2-7,.,TRBD2,CASSLARTSGWQYEQYF,TGTGCCAGCAGCTTAGCGCGCACTAGCGGGTGGCAATACGAGCAGTACTTC
TRBV15,TRBJ2-5,once,TRBD2,CATSRDLAGAGETQYF,TGTGCCACCAGCAGAGATCTAGCGGGGGCGGGGGAGACCCAGTACTTC
TRBV5-1,TRBJ1-2,few,.,CASSVSGGANYGYTF,TGCGCCAGCAGCGTCTCGGGGGGAGCTAACTATGGCTACACCTTC
TRBV7-2,TRBJ1-1,.,TRBD1,CASSARQGWRAFF,TGTGCCAGCAGCGCCAGACAGGGTTGGCGGGCTTTCTTT